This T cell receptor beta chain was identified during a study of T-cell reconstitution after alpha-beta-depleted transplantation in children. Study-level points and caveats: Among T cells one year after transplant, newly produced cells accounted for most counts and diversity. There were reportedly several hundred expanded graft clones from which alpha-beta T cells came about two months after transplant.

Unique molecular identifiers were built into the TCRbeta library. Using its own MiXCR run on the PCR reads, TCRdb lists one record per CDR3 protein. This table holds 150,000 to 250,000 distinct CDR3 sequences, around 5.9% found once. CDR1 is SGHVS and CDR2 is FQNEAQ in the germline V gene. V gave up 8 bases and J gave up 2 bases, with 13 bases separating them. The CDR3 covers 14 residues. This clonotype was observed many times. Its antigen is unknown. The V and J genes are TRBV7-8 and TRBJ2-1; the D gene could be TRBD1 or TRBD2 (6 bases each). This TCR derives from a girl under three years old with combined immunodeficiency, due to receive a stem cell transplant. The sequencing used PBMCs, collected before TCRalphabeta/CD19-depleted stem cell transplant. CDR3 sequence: CASSGGRTYNEQFF. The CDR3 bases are TGTGCCAGCTCTGGGGGGCGGACCTACAATGAGCAGTTCTTC. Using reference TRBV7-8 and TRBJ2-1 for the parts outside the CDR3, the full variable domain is GAGVSQSPRYKVAKRGQDVALRCDPISGHVSLFWYQQALGQGPEFLTYFQNEAQLDKSGLPSDRFFAERPEGSVSTLKIQRTQQEDSAVYLCASSGGRTYNEQFFGPGTRLTVL.